This T cell receptor (beta chain) appears in the sequencing data of a study of T-cell memory formation after mild COVID-19. Across the whole study: The TCR clusters were mostly specific to one donor. Whole-study findings and limits: Clones that contracted from day 15 to 85 were balanced CD4/CD8, while later expanders leaned CD4+.

This clonotype was detected ten times or more. Its antigen is unknown. TCRdb re-analysed the 5' RACE reads in MiXCR, keeping a single row per CDR3 protein. The sample has hundreds of thousands of distinct CDR3 sequences, more than 15% seen once. The CDR3 totals 14 residues. Trimming cost V 2 bases and J 9 bases, with 15 bases left between them. The germline V gene encodes CDR1 SGHRS and CDR2 YFSETQ. The receptor's source is an adult woman who had mild COVID-19 (a few samples of this study predate the infection). Cell type and time point are not known. This sequence joins TRBV5-1 and TRBJ2-1, with D possibly being TRBD2 (5 bases). Sequenced sample: PBMCs or a T cell subset sorted from them (not recorded which). The CDR3 is CASSLMTTTIEQFF. The CDR3 DNA is TGCGCCAGCAGCTTAATGACTACTACAATTGAGCAGTTCTTC.